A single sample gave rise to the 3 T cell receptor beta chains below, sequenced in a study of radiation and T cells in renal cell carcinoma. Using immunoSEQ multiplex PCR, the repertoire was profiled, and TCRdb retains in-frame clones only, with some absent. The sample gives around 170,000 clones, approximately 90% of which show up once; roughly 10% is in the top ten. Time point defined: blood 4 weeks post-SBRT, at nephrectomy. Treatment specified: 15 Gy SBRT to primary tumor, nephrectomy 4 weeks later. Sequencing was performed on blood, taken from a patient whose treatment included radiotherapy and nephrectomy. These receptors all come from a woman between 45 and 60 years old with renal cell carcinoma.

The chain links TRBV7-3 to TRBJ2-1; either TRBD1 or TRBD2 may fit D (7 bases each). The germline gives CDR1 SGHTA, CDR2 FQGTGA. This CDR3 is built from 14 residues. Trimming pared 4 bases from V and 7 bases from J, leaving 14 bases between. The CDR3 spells CASSSQGGWNEQFF. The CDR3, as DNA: TGTGCCAGCAGCTCCCAGGGGGGGTGGAATGAGCAGTTCTTC.

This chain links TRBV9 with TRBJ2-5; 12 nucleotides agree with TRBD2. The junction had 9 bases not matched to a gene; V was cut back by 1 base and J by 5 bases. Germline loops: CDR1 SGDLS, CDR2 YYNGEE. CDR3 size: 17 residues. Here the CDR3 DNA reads TGTGCCAGCAGCGTACGCCCTAGCGGGGGGGCAGGGGAGACCCAGTACTTC. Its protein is CASSVRPSGGAGETQYF.

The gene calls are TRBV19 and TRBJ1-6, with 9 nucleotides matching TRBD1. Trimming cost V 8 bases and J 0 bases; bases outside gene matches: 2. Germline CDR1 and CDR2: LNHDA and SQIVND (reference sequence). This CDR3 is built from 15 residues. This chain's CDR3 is CASGTGSSYNSPLHF. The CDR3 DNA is TGTGCCAGTGGGACAGGGAGCTCCTATAATTCACCCCTCCACTTT. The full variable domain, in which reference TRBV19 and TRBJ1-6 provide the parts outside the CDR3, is DGGITQSPKYLFRKEGQNVTLSCEQNLNHDAMYWYRQDPGQGLRLIYYSQIVNDFQKGDIAEGYSVSREKKESFPLTVTSAQKNPTAFYLCASGTGSSYNSPLHFGNGTRLTVT.